The sequence of this T cell receptor (beta chain) was determined in a study of blood T cell repertoires in COVID-19. The wider study: The samples span acute and convalescent COVID-19 from the United States, Italy and Spain. PBMCs, B-cell-depleted T cells, or T cells were the source of the cDNA or gDNA that made up the material.

This clone was observed a single time. Per the study methods: Counts of nucleated cells, estimated from reference gene primer amplification, were obtained. TCRdb's copy holds only in-frame clones and misses some; the assay was immunoSEQ multiplex PCR. The V and J calls and the clone size are those of that table, but D and trimming were determined from the DNA. The sample includes about 470,000 clones, roughly 87% of them seen just once. V was trimmed by 2 bases and J by 5 bases, leaving 16 bases between them. The CDR3 runs 15 residues. The germline V gene has CDR1 SGDLS and CDR2 YYNGEE. Recovery meant two consecutive negative NP/OP PCR tests, professional clearance, or resolved symptoms.

The chain couples TRBV9 to TRBJ2-5, with TRBD2 as a possible D gene (5 bases). This sequence originates from a woman aged 18-29 years who had recovered from COVID-19. The sequenced material came from PBMCs or T cells enriched from blood (not recorded which). The CDR3 region is CASSVSPGSQETQYF. For the CDR3, the DNA is TGTGCCAGCAGCGTTTCCCCGGGAAGCCAGGAGACCCAGTACTTC.